This T cell receptor (beta chain) emerged from a study of shared clonotypes between healthy human individuals. At the level of the study: The plates for each donor numbered three CD4 naive, three CD4 memory, two CD8 naive and one CD8 memory. Study findings and constraints: Larger estimated richness was generally recorded for naive subsets relative to memory subsets. The sharing of approximately 5.1% of naive CD4 clonotypes was seen across a few donors.

Clones were read by immunoSEQ multiplex PCR, and TCRdb kept only the in-frame ones, dropping some. The table includes over 2 million clones, 90% to 95% detected once. Germline V gene data show CDR1 as SGHRS and CDR2 as YFSETQ. The germline V and J ends were trimmed by 1 base and 1 base, with 17 bases remaining between them. This CDR3 contains 17 residues. A word on this clone: Antigen specificity is unknown.

The TCR was taken from a man between 18 and 29 years old in good health. V usage is TRBV5-1 and J usage is TRBJ2-5, with D maybe TRBD1 (7 bases). The sample taken for sequencing was naive CD4+ T cells sorted from blood. Subset described: CD45RA+ positively selected. This CDR3 is CASSLYAKEGAQETQYF. The CDR3 DNA sequence: TGCGCCAGCAGCTTGTACGCGAAGGAGGGGGCCCAAGAGACCCAGTACTTC.